These T cell receptor beta chains were read from a single sample in a study of T cell repertoires in cytomegalovirus infection. TCRdb reprocessed the reads via MiXCR and lists one record per CDR3 protein. The table records roughly 130,000 distinct CDR3 sequences, 20% to 30% of them present only once. No antigens are known for them. The sequenced sample was PBMCs, sequenced either directly or after in vitro stimulation (not recorded which). The receptors were gathered from a human donor in good health (CMV status not recorded). Some clones in this sample may be carry-over from other donors' samples. Each CDR3 is given with its conserved first and last residue. The D gene is left open where the match is weak. Not all rows give a size; the values are once, few, many and, for expanded clones, a class.

cdr3_aa cdr3_nt d_call j_call clone_size v_call
CASSLYQGGRTDTQYF TGTGCCAGCAGCTTATATCAGGGAGGGCGAACAGATACGCAGTATTTT TRBD2 TRBJ2-3 many TRBV7-2
CASSFQGGDNEQFF TGTGCCAGCAGCTTTCAAGGAGGGGACAATGAGCAGTTCTTC NA TRBJ2-1 NA TRBV7-2
CASSQMTVDTQYF TGCGCCAGCAGCCAGATGACCGTGGATACGCAGTATTTT NA TRBJ2-3 few TRBV4-1
CASSLRDTLTEAFF TGTGCCAGCAGCCTACGGGATACTTTGACTGAAGCTTTCTTT NA TRBJ1-1 NA TRBV14
CASSLTHRVEQFF TGTGCCAGTAGTTTAACCCACAGGGTCGAGCAGTTCTTC NA TRBJ2-1 few TRBV19
CASRSQGNEQFF TGTGCCAGCAGATCACAGGGAAATGAGCAGTTCTTC NA TRBJ2-1 NA TRBV6-5
CASRQGGMWGSPLHF TGTGCCAGCAGACAGGGGGGCATGTGGGGTTCACCCCTCCACTTT TRBD1 TRBJ1-6 few TRBV27
CAISVRETDTEAFF TGTGCCATCAGTGTTAGGGAAACGGACACTGAAGCTTTCTTT NA TRBJ1-1 many TRBV10-3
CASSPDEARSYNEQFF TGTGCCAGCAGCCCAGACGAAGCGCGTTCCTACAATGAGCAGTTCTTC NA TRBJ2-1 NA TRBV7-2
CASSLPGQGEKLFF TGTGCCAGCAGTTTACCCGGACAGGGCGAAAAACTGTTTTTT TRBD1 TRBJ1-4 NA TRBV27